A selection of T cell receptor beta chains follows, all from one sample in a study of blood T cell repertoires in COVID-19. Only in-frame clones appear in the TCRdb table, and some are missing; sequencing was by immunoSEQ multiplex PCR. The data show some 700,000 clones, approximately 90% seen once. The sample was peripheral blood. These receptors all stem from a woman between 18 and 29 years old with acute or convalescent COVID-19. Both conserved end residues are part of each CDR3. D genes are given only for firm matches. A clone size is listed for some rows: how often the clone was seen (once, few, many), or a class if it is expanded.

d_gene	v_gene	abundance	j_gene	CDR3nt	CDR3aa
-	TRBV29-1	-	TRBJ1-1	TGCAGCGTTCTCAGGGGTCCTGAAGCTTTCTTT	CSVLRGPEAFF
-	TRBV5-1	-	TRBJ1-1	TGCGCCAGCAGCCCCCGGGAGGGGAACACTGAAGCTTTCTTT	CASSPREGNTEAFF
TRBD1	TRBV5-1	-	TRBJ2-7	TGCGCCAGCAGCTTGGCACAGGGGGTTATCGACGAGCAGTACTTC	CASSLAQGVIDEQYF
-	TRBV6-5	-	TRBJ1-5	TGTGCCAGCAGTTACGTCGGGGGCAATCAGCCCCAGCATTTT	CASSYVGGNQPQHF
-	TRBV30	-	TRBJ1-3	TGTGCTTTTGACAACTCTGGAAACACCATATATTTT	CAFDNSGNTIYF
-	TRBV4-3	-	TRBJ1-2	TGCGCCAGCAGCCAGTTTGCTTTACCAGGGGACTATGGCTACACCTTC	CASSQFALPGDYGYTF
-	TRBV7-2	-	TRBJ1-5	TGTGCCAGCAGGTCTGGCGTTGGAGTGTCGCCCCAGCATTTT	CASRSGVGVSPQHF
TRBD1	TRBV12-3/TRBV12-4	-	TRBJ1-1	TGTGCCAGCAGTGCGGACCGGGACAGGGTCGGTTTCTTT	CASSADRDRVGFF
-	TRBV2	-	TRBJ1-1	TGTGCCGGGGCGATAAGGGTTTCGAACACTGAAGCTTTCTTT	CAGAIRVSNTEAFF
TRBD1	TRBV30	-	TRBJ1-1	TGTGCCTGGAGTCTCCAGGGGGTCGAGAACACTGAAGCTTTCTTT	CAWSLQGVENTEAFF
TRBD2	TRBV11-3	-	TRBJ2-1	TGTGCCAGCAGCTTGACTAGCGGTTATGAGCAGTTCTTC	CASSLTSGYEQFF
TRBD1	TRBV30	-	TRBJ1-2	TGTGCCTGGTACAGGGGGGGCTTTGGCTACACCTTC	CAWYRGGFGYTF
TRBD1	TRBV5-5	-	TRBJ2-7	TGTGCCAGCAGCTTGGTCGCAGGGGGCTACGAGCAGTACTTC	CASSLVAGGYEQYF
-	TRBV21-1	once	TRBJ2-5	TGTGCCAGCAGCGAATCCCGGGGGACTAGCGGAGAAGAGACCCAGTACTTC	CASSESRGTSGEETQYF
TRBD1	TRBV4-2	-	TRBJ2-7	TGTGCCAGCAGCAAATGGGACAGTCAAGCCTACGAGCAGTACTTC	CASSKWDSQAYEQYF
-	TRBV12-3/TRBV12-4	-	TRBJ2-2	TGTGCCAGCAGTTCGAGGGGGACCGGGGAGCTGTTTTTT	CASSSRGTGELFF
TRBD1	TRBV4-3	-	TRBJ1-4	TGCGCCAGCAGCCATTGGACAGGGGGCATAAATGAAAAACTGTTTTTT	CASSHWTGGINEKLFF
TRBD1	TRBV10-1	few	TRBJ2-1	TGCGCCAGCAGTGAGCGGGACAGGTACAATGAGCAGTTCTTC	CASSERDRYNEQFF
-	TRBV29-1	-	TRBJ1-2	TGCAGCGTTGAAGAGTACGGGGGGAATTATGGCTACACCTTC	CSVEEYGGNYGYTF
-	TRBV6-2/TRBV6-3	once	TRBJ2-1	TGTGCCAGCAGTCCCGCCGTACTAGGAATACCGGGTAATGAGCAGTTCTTC	CASSPAVLGIPGNEQFF
-	TRBV11-2	once	TRBJ1-2	TGTGCCAGCAGCTCCGGGACATCCCCTCCTTCTAATTATGGCTACACCTTC	CASSSGTSPPSNYGYTF
TRBD2	TRBV29-1	-	TRBJ2-7	TGCAGCGTTGTGAAGTGGGAGGGCGAGCAGTACTTC	CSVVKWEGEQYF
TRBD1	TRBV29-1	-	TRBJ2-3	TGCAGCGTTGAACGAGGACAGGGGGGAGATACGCAGTATTTT	CSVERGQGGDTQYF
TRBD1	TRBV9	-	TRBJ1-1	TGTGCCAGCAGCGTCGGACAGGGGGGCTTGAACACTGAAGCTTTCTTT	CASSVGQGGLNTEAFF
TRBD1	TRBV9	once	TRBJ1-1	TGTGCCAGCAGCTCCTCTGACAGGGTCGGCACTGAAGCTTTCTTT	CASSSSDRVGTEAFF
TRBD1	TRBV18	-	TRBJ1-3	TGTGCCAGCTCACCCTATGACAGGGTTGGAAACACCATATATTTT	CASSPYDRVGNTIYF
-	TRBV5-1	-	TRBJ1-1	TGCGCCAGCAGGTTGACATTAGGACAGAGTGAAGCTTTCTTT	CASRLTLGQSEAFF
-	TRBV2	-	TRBJ1-1	TGTGCCAGCAGTGGGGGCGGGACGGGGAACACTGAAGCTTTCTTT	CASSGGGTGNTEAFF
-	TRBV7-9	-	TRBJ1-2	TGTGCCAGCAGCTTGAGACAGGATAACTATGGCTACACCTTC	CASSLRQDNYGYTF
-	TRBV19	-	TRBJ2-7	TGTGCCAGTAGTATGGGCCCGTCCTACGAGCAGTACTTC	CASSMGPSYEQYF
-	TRBV23-1	-	TRBJ1-2	TGCGCCTCCAATTTCTATGGCTACACCTTC	CASNFYGYTF
-	TRBV6-5	-	TRBJ1-4	TGTGCCAGCAGTTACGCGGTGAATGAAAAACTGTTTTTT	CASSYAVNEKLFF
TRBD2	TRBV9	-	TRBJ2-7	TGTGCCAGCAGCGTAGGGAAGCGGGGGGGCGAGCAGTACTTC	CASSVGKRGGEQYF
TRBD2	TRBV3-1/TRBV3-2	-	TRBJ2-5	TGTGCCAGCAGCCCGTTGGCTAGCGGGGGGCTAGGTGCTTCGGAGACCCAGTACTTC	CASSPLASGGLGASETQYF
TRBD1	TRBV5-6	-	TRBJ1-1	TGTGCCAGCAGCTCTCATCGTCCCGGGACAGGGACTGAAGCTTTCTTT	CASSSHRPGTGTEAFF
TRBD2	TRBV10-3	once	TRBJ2-1	TGTGCCGCCCGGGCGGGGGGTAACAATGAGCAGTTCTTC	CAARAGGNNEQFF
-	TRBV9	-	TRBJ1-2	TGTGCCAGCAGCACCGGGACTATCGTTGGCTACACCTTC	CASSTGTIVGYTF
TRBD2	TRBV4-1	-	TRBJ2-7	TGCGCCAGCAGCCAACTAGCGGGGGGAGGGGAGCAGTACTTC	CASSQLAGGGEQYF
-	TRBV7-3	-	TRBJ1-1	TGTGCCAGCAGCGATTACAGAGGGACTGAAGCTTTCTTT	CASSDYRGTEAFF
TRBD1	TRBV18	-	TRBJ1-2	TGTGCCAGCTCACCAACGGACAGGGTACCTAACTATGGCTACACCTTC	CASSPTDRVPNYGYTF
TRBD1	TRBV5-1	-	TRBJ1-3	TGCGCCAGCAGCTTGGTTCAGACAGGGCACGGAAACACCATATATTTT	CASSLVQTGHGNTIYF
-	TRBV27	-	TRBJ1-1	TGTGCCAGCAGAGCCTACCAAGGGGTCACTGAAGCTTTCTTT	CASRAYQGVTEAFF
TRBD1	TRBV7-9	-	TRBJ2-7	TGTGCCAGCAGCAGCTCAGGGGGCTACGAGCAGTACTTC	CASSSSGGYEQYF
-	TRBV7-9	-	TRBJ2-7	TGTGCCAGCAGCACTTTCACAGGTCATTTTCGCGAGCAGTACTTC	CASSTFTGHFREQYF
-	TRBV21-1	-	TRBJ1-5	TGTGCCAGCATCCCTGGCGGCAGCCGCGGGGGCAATCAGCCCCAGCATTTT	CASIPGGSRGGNQPQHF
-	TRBV3-1/TRBV3-2	-	TRBJ1-2	TGTGCCAGCAGCCAAGATTCATTGGGTGGTTCAGGGGAGTTCCAAATTAACTATGGCTACACCTTC	CASSQDSLGGSGEFQINYGYTF
TRBD2	TRBV10-3	-	TRBJ2-7	TGTGCCATCAGCGACAGCGGGGGCCTCAACGAGCAGTACTTC	CAISDSGGLNEQYF
-	TRBV2	-	TRBJ1-5	TGTGCCAGCAGTGAAACCGGGGTGGGGAATCAGCCCCAGCATTTT	CASSETGVGNQPQHF
-	TRBV6-5	-	TRBJ1-2	TGTGCCAGCAGTTATGGGGGCGGCTACACCTTC	CASSYGGGYTF
-	TRBV19	-	TRBJ1-4	TGTGCCACCACTCGGTCCGGACGGGGAAAACTGTTTTTT	CATTRSGRGKLFF